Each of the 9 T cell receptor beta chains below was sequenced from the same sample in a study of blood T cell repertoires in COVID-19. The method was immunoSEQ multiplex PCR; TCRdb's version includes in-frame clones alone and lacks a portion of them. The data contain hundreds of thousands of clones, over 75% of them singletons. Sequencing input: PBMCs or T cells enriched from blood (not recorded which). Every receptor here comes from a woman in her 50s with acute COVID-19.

This chain's CDR3 is CASSWSSGGASYEQYF. DNA for the CDR3: TGTGCCAGCAGCTGGAGTAGCGGGGGGGCCAGTTACGAGCAGTACTTC. The gene calls are TRBV7-2 and TRBJ2-7; 11 bases are shared with TRBD2. V lost 4 bases to trimming and J lost 4 bases; unmatched junction nucleotides: 9. This CDR3 contains 16 residues. CDR1 is SGHTA and CDR2 is FQGNSA in the germline V gene. Looking up the rest from reference TRBV7-2 and TRBJ2-7 gives the full variable domain: GAGVSQSPSNKVTEKGKDVELRCDPISGHTALYWYRQSLGQGLEFLIYFQGNSAPDKSGLPSDRFSAERTGGSVSTLTIQRTQQEDSAVYLCASSWSSGGASYEQYFGPGTRLTVT.

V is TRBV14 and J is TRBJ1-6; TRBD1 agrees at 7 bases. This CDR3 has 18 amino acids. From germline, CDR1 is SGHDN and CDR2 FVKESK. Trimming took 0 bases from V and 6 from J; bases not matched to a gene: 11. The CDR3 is CASSQEEKGAFVNSPLHF. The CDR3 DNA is TGTGCCAGCAGCCAAGAGGAGAAGGGGGCTTTTGTTAATTCACCCCTCCACTTT.

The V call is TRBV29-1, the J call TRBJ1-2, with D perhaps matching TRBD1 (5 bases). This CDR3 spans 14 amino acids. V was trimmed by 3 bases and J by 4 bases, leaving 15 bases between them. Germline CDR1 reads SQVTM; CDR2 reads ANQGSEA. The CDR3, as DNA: TGCAGCGTTGACTTGGCAGGGCAGGGCTATGGCTACACCTTC. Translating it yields CSVDLAGQGYGYTF.

Here the CDR3 reads CASSSGQAYNSPLHF. DNA of the CDR3: TGTGCCAGCAGTTCGGGACAGGCTTATAATTCACCCCTCCACTTT. V is TRBV28 and J is TRBJ1-6, with 8 bases aligning to TRBD1. CDR3 length equals 15 residues. CDR1 is MDHEN, CDR2 SYDVKM, per germline. Losses at the gene ends were 4 bases for V and 4 bases for J; bases not matched to a gene: 3. Supplemented by reference TRBV28 and TRBJ1-6, the full variable domain reads DVKVTQSSRYLVKRTGEKVFLECVQDMDHENMFWYRQDPGLGLRLIYFSYDVKMKEKGDIPEGYSVSREKKERFSLILESASTNQTSMYLCASSSGQAYNSPLHFGNGTRLTVT.

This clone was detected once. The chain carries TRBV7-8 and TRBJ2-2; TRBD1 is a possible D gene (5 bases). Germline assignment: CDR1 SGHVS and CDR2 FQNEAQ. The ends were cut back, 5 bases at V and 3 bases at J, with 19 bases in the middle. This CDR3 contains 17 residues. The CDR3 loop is CASSPSGRAKDTGELFF. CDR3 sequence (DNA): TGTGCCAGCAGCCCTAGTGGCAGGGCGAAGGACACCGGGGAGCTGTTTTTT. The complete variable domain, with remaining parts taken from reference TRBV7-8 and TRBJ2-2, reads GAGVSQSPRYKVAKRGQDVALRCDPISGHVSLFWYQQALGQGPEFLTYFQNEAQLDKSGLPSDRFFAERPEGSVSTLKIQRTQQEDSAVYLCASSPSGRAKDTGELFFGEGSRLTVL.

This CDR3 reads CASSLRPTGMNTEAFF. CDR3 sequence (DNA): TGTGCCAGCAGCCTAAGGCCGACAGGAATGAACACTGAAGCTTTCTTT. The chain links TRBV7-9 to TRBJ1-1, with TRBD1 as a possible D gene (6 bases). The CDR3 is made up of 16 amino acids. CDR1 and CDR2 (germline): SEHNR, FQNEAQ (reference sequence). V dropped 5 bases and J dropped 0 bases, with 16 bases sitting between them.

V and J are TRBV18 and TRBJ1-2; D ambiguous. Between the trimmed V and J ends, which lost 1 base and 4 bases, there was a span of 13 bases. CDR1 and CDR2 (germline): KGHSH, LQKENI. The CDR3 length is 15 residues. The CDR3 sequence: CASSPQTKGSYGYTF. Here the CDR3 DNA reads TGTGCCAGCTCACCACAAACGAAAGGGAGCTATGGCTACACCTTC.

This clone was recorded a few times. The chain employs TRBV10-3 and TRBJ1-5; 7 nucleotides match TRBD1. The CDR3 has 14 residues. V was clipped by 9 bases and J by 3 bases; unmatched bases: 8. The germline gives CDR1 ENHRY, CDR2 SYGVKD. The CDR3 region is CAIGPGQPNQPQHF. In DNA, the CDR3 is TGTGCCATAGGGCCGGGACAGCCCAATCAGCCCCAGCATTTT.

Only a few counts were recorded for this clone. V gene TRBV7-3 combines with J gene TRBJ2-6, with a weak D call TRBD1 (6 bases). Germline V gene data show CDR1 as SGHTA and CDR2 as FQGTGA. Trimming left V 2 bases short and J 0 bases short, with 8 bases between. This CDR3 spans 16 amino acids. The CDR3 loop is CASSLLQGSGANVLTF. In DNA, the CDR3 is TGTGCCAGCAGCTTACTACAGGGCTCTGGGGCCAACGTCCTGACTTTC.